This TCR beta chain was observed in a study of shared clonotypes between healthy human individuals. Some clones are missing from TCRdb's copy, which holds only in-frame ones; the method was immunoSEQ multiplex PCR. The profile covers fewer than 2.5 million clones, with roughly 93% appearing a single time and about 0.39% taken by the ten largest. The CDR3 extends over 15 amino acids. Germline CDR1 and CDR2: LGHNT and FRNRAP. V was clipped by 5 bases and J by 6 bases; unmatched bases: 2. The receptor comes from a young man in good health. Some clones in this sample may be carry-over from other donors' samples. The chain carries TRBV12-5 and TRBJ2-3; 16 nucleotides align to TRBD2. Sequenced: naive CD4+ T cells from PBMCs. The subset: CD45RA+ positively selected. This CDR3 is CASGVGLAGGDTQYF. Here the CDR3 DNA reads TGTGCTAGTGGTGTGGGACTAGCGGGAGGGGATACGCAGTATTTT. The whole variable domain, remainder taken from reference TRBV12-5 and TRBJ2-3, is DARVTQTPRHKVTEMGQEVTMRCQPILGHNTVFWYRQTMMQGLELLAYFRNRAPLDDSGMPKDRFSAEMPDATLATLKIQPSEPRDSAVYFCASGVGLAGGDTQYFGPGTRLTVL.